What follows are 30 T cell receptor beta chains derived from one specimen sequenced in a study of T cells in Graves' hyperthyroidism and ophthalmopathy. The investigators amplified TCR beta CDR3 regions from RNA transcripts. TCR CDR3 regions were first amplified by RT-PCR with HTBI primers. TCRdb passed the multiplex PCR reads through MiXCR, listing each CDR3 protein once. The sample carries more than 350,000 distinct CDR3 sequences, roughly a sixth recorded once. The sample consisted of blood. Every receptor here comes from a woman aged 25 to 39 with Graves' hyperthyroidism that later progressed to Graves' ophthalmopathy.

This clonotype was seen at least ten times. The CDR3 region has the DNA TGTGCCAGCAGCCCACGGACAGGGAGCACTGAAGCTTTCTTT. The encoded protein is CASSPRTGSTEAFF. This chain uses TRBV11-2 with TRBJ1-1; TRBD1 agrees at 8 bases. Germline-derived CDR1 and CDR2 are SGHAT and FQNNGV. V shed 5 bases, J shed 4 bases, and the junction held 6 bases outside the gene matches. The CDR3 contains 14 residues.

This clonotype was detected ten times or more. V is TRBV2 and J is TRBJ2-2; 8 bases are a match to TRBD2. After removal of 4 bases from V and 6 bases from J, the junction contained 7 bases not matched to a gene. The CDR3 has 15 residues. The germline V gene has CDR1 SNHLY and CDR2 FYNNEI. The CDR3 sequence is CASSANSGGSGELFF. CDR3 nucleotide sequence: TGTGCCAGCAGTGCAAATTCGGGGGGGTCCGGGGAGCTGTTTTTT.

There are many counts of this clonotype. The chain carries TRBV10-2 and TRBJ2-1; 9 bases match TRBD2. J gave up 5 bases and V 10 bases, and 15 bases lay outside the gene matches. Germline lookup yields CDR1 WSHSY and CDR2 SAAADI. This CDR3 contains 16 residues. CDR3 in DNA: TGCGCCACTTCCCGCGGAGCGGCGGGAGGGAACAATGAGCAGTTCTTC. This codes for CATSRGAAGGNNEQFF.

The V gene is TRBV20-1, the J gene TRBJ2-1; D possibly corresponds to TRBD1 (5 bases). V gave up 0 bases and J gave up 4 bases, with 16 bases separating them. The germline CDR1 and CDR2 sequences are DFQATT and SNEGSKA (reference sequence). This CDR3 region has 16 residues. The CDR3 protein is CSARDPWQGSYNEQFF. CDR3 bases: TGCAGTGCTAGAGATCCGTGGCAGGGTTCATACAATGAGCAGTTCTTC.

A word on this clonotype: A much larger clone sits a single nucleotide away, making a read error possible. This chain's CDR3 is CASSLRDTSYNERFF. CDR3 DNA: TGTGCCAGCAGCCTGCGCGACACATCCTACAATGAGCGGTTCTTC. The chain joins TRBV14 to TRBJ2-1; no reliable D call. Germline V gene lookup returns CDR1 SGHDN and CDR2 FVKESK. There are 15 residues in the CDR3.

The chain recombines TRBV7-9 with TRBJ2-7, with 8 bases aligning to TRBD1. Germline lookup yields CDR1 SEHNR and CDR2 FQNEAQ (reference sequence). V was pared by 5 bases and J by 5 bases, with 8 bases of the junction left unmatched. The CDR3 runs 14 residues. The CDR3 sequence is CASSLGTGPNEQYF. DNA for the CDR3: TGTGCCAGCAGCCTCGGGACAGGCCCAAACGAGCAGTACTTC. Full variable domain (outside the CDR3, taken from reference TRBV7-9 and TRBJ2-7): DTGVSQNPRHKITKRGQNVTFRCDPISEHNRLYWYRQTLGQGPEFLTYFQNEAQLEKSRLLSDRFSAERPKGSFSTLEIQRTEQGDSAMYLCASSLGTGPNEQYFGPGTRLTVT.

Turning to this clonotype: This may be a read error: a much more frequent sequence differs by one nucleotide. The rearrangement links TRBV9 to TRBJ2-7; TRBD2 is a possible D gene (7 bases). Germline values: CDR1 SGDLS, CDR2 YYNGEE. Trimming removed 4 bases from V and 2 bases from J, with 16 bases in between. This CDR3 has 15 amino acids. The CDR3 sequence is CASSTGGGAPYEQYF. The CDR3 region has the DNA TGTGCCAGCAGCACTGGGGGGGGGGCTCCCTACGAGCAGTACTTC.

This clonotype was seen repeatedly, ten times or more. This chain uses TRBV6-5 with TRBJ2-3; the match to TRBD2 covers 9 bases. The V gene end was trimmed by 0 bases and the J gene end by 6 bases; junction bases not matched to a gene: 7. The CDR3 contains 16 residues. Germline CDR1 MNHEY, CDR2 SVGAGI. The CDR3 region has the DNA TGTGCCAGCAGTTACTCGCCGCGGGGGGGCTCGGATACGCAGTATTTT. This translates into CASSYSPRGGSDTQYF.

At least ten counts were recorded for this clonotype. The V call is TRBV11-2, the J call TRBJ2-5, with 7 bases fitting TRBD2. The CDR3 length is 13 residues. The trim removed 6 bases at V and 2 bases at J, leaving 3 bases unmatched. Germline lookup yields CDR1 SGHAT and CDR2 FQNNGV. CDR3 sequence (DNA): TGTGCCAGCAGACGGGGGGAACAAGAGACCCAGTACTTC. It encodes CASRRGEQETQYF.

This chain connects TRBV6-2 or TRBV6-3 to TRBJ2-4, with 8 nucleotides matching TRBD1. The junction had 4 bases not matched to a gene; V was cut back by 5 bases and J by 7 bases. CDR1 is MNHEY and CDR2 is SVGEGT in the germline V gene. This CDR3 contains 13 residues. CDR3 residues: CASSPTGANIQYF. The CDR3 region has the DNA TGTGCCAGCAGTCCGACAGGGGCGAACATTCAGTACTTC.

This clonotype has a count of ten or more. DNA for the CDR3: TGTGCCAGCAGCTCCGCGGGGGGGCAGGGCACCGGGGAGCTGTTTTTT. Translation gives CASSSAGGQGTGELFF. The chain links TRBV11-2 to TRBJ2-2; 9 bases align to TRBD2. CDR3 length equals 16 residues. CDR1 is SGHAT, CDR2 FQNNGV, per germline. Trimming removed 4 bases from V and 4 bases from J; junction bases left unmatched: 7. The full variable domain, with the rest looked up from reference TRBV11-2 and TRBJ2-2, is EAGVAQSPRYKIIEKRQSVAFWCNPISGHATLYWYQQILGQGPKLLIQFQNNGVVDDSQLPKDRFSAERLKGVDSTLKIQPAKLEDSAVYLCASSSAGGQGTGELFFGEGSRLTVL.

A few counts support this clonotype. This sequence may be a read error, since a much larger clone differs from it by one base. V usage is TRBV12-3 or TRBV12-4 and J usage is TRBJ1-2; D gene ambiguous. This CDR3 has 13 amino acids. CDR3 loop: CTSSIDSFGGYTF. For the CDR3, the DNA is TGTACCAGCAGTATCGACTCTTTTGGGGGCTACACCTTC.

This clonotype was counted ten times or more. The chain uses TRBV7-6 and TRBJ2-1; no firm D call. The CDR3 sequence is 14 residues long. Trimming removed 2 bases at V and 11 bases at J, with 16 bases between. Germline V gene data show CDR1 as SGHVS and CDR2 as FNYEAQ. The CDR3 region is CASSLYAGVDQQFF. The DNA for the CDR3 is TGTGCCAGCAGCTTATACGCCGGTGTCGATCAGCAGTTCTTC.

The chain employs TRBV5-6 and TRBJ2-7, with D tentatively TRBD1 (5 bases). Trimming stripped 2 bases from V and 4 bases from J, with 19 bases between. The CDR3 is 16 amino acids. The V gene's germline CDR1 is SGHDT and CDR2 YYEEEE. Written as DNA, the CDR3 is TGTGCCAGCAGCTTAGGGATGGGGCTCGCTCGGTACGAGCAGTACTTC. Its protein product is CASSLGMGLARYEQYF.

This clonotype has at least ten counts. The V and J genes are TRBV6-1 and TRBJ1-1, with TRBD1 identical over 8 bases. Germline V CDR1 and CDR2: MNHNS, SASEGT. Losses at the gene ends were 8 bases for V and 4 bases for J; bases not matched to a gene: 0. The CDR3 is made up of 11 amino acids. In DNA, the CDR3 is TGTGCCAGCGGACAGGGCACTGAAGCTTTCTTT. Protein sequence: CASGQGTEAFF.

CDR3 protein: CASSLGTGRTEAFF. As DNA, the CDR3 is TGTGCCAGCAGCTTAGGGACAGGGCGGACTGAAGCTTTCTTT. This chain uses TRBV7-3 with TRBJ1-1, with TRBD1 matching over 9 bases. CDR1 and CDR2 (germline): SGHTA, FQGTGA. V was clipped by 2 bases and J by 5 bases; unmatched bases: 3. This CDR3 has 14 residues.

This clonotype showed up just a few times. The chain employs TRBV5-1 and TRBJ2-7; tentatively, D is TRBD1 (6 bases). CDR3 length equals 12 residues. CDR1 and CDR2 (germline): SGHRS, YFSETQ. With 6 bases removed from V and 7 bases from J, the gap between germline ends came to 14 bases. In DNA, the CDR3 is TGCGCCAGCATCACAGGGTCGGGGGAGCAGTACTTC. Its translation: CASITGSGEQYF.

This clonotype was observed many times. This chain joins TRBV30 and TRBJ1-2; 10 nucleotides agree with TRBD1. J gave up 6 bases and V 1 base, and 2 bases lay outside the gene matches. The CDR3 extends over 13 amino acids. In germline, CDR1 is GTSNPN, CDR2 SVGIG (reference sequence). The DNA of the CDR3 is TGTGCCTGGAGTGAGACAGGGGGCGATGGCTACACCTTC. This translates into CAWSETGGDGYTF.

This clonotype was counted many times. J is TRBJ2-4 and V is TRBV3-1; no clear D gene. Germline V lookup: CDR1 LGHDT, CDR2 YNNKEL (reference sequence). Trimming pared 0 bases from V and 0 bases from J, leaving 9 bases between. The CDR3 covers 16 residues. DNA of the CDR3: TGTGCCAGCAGCCAAGACCCTTTCTTAGCCAAAAACATTCAGTACTTC. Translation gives CASSQDPFLAKNIQYF.

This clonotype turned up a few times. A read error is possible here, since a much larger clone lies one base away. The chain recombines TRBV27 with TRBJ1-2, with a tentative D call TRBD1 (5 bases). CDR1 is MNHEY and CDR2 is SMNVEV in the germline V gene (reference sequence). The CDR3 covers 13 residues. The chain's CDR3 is CASSLHQGNGHTF. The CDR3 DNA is TGTGCCAGCAGTTTGCATCAGGGAAATGGCCACACCTTC.

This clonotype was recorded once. In DNA form, the CDR3 reads TGTGCCAGCAGTTACTCGATGTCAGGGTCGCTGAGGACTGAAGCTTTCTTT. Protein product: CASSYSMSGSLRTEAFF. J is TRBJ1-1 and V is TRBV6-5, with D perhaps TRBD1 (5 bases). V lost 0 bases and J 5 bases, leaving 19 bases between the germline ends. CDR1 MNHEY and CDR2 SVGAGI come from the germline V gene. This CDR3 contains 17 residues.

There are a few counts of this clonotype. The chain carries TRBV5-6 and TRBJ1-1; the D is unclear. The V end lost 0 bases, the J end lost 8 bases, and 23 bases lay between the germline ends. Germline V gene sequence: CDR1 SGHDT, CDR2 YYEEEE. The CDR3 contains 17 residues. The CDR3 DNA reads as TGTGCCAGCAGCTTGGTGCGGGGATTTAGACCCCACCCAGAAGCTTTCTTT. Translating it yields CASSLVRGFRPHPEAFF.

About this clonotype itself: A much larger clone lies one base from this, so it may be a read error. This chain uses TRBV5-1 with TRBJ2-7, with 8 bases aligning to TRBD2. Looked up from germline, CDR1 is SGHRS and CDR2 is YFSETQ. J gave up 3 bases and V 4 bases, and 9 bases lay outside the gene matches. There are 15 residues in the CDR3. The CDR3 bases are TGCGCCAGCAGCCTCCAGCGGGAGACGATCTACGAGCAGTACTTC. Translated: CASSLQRETIYEQYF.

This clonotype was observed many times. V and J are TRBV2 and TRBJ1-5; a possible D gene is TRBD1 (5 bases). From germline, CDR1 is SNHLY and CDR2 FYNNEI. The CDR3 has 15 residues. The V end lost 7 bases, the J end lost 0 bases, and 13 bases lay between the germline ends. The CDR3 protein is CASTGRGYSNQPQHF. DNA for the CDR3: TGTGCCAGCACAGGGAGGGGTTATAGCAATCAGCCCCAGCATTTT.

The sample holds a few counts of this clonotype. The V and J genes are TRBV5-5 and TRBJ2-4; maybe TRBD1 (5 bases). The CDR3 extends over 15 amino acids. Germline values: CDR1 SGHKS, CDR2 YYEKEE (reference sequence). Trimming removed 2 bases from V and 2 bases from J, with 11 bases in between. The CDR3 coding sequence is TGTGCCAGCAGCTTCCTGGGGCCTACCAAAAACATTCAGTACTTC. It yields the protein CASSFLGPTKNIQYF.

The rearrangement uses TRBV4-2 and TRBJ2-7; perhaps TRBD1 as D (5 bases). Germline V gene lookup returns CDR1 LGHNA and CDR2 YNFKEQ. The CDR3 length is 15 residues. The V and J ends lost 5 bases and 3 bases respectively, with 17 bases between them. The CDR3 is CASSSLGQGIYEQYF. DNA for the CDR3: TGTGCCAGCAGCTCCCTGGGGCAGGGCATCTACGAGCAGTACTTC.

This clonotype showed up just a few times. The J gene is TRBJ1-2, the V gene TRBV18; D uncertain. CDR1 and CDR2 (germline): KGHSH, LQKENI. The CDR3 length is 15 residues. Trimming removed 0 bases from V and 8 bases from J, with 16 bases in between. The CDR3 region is CASSPPQTEPVGYTF. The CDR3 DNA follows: TGTGCCAGCTCACCACCGCAGACGGAACCGGTCGGCTACACCTTC.

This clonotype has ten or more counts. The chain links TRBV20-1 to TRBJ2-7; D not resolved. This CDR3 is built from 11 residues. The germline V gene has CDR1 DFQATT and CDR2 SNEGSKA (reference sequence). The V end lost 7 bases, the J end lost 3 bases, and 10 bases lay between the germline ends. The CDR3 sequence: CSGAADYEQYF. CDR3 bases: TGCAGTGGTGCGGCCGACTACGAGCAGTACTTC.

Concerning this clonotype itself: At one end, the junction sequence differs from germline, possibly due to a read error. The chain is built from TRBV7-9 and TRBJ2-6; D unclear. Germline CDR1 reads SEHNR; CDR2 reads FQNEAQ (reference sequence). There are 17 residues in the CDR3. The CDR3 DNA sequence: TGTGCCAGCAGCTTAAGATCTCTTGAATCTGGGGTCAACGTCCTGACTTTC. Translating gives CASSLRSLESGVNVLTF.

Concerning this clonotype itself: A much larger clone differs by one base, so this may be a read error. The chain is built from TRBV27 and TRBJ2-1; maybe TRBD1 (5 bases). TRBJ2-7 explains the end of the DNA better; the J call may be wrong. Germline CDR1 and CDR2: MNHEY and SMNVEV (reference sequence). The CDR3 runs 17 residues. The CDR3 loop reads CASSPHATGATYNEQYF. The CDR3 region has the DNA TGTGCCAGCAGTCCACACGCCACAGGAGCCACTTACAATGAGCAGTACTTC.